The 10 T cell receptor beta chains below were found in one sample sequenced in a study of Graves' ophthalmopathy and Graves' hyperthyroidism. As the template, RNA transcripts were used to amplify TCR beta CDR3 regions. Scientists carried out first-round RT-PCR using HTBI primers and then a second-round multiplex PCR. TCRdb re-called the multiplex PCR reads through MiXCR, storing one row per CDR3 protein. The sample carries 600,000 to 950,000 distinct CDR3 sequences, about 44% recorded once. The sample consisted of peripheral blood. These receptors were collected from an adult man with Graves' ophthalmopathy.

This clonotype was counted many times. The chain has TRBV10-3 and TRBJ2-7; D is possibly TRBD1 (5 bases). Trimming cost V 10 bases and J 1 base, with 17 bases left between them. The CDR3 extends over 14 amino acids. Germline CDR1 is ENHRY and CDR2 is SYGVKD. The chain's CDR3 is CATSSDIQSYEQYF. In nucleotides, the CDR3 is TGTGCCACCTCTTCGGACATCCAGTCCTACGAGCAGTACTTC.

This clonotype has a handful of counts. The chain carries TRBV20-1 and TRBJ1-2; 9 bases agree with TRBD1. Germline V gene data show CDR1 as DFQATT and CDR2 as SNEGSKA (reference sequence). CDR3 length: 15 residues. The junction had 5 bases not matched to a gene; V was cut back by 3 bases and J by 0 bases. For the CDR3, the DNA is TGCAGTGCTAGCCTAACAGGGGGCGCTAACTATGGCTACACCTTC. This translates into CSASLTGGANYGYTF.

The J gene is TRBJ2-7, the V gene TRBV25-1, with unresolved D. The CDR3 has 15 amino acids. V shed 6 bases and J shed 0 bases, with 15 bases lying between them. CDR1 is MGHDK and CDR2 is SYGVNS in the germline V gene. Here the CDR3 DNA reads TGTGCCAGCAGCCCTAAACTCCCGAGCTCCTACGAGCAGTACTTC. Translated: CASSPKLPSSYEQYF.

Points on this clonotype: One end of the junction fails to match germline, which may point to a read error. This rearrangement joins TRBV15 to TRBJ2-5; a weak D match, TRBD2 (6 bases). The germline V gene has CDR1 LNHNV and CDR2 YYDKDF (reference sequence). The CDR3 runs to 15 residues. The CDR3 loop is CAASLRLVKTETQYF. CDR3 sequence (DNA): TGTGCCGCCAGCCTCCGACTAGTTAAGACGGAGACCCAGTACTTC. Using reference TRBV15 and TRBJ2-5 for the parts outside the CDR3, the full variable domain is DAMVIQNPRYQVTQFGKPVTLSCSQTLNHNVMYWYQQKSSQAPKLLFHYYDKDFNNEADTPDNFQSRRPNTSFCFLDIRSPGLGDTAMYLCAASLRLVKTETQYFGPGTRLLVL.

Ten or more counts support this clonotype. The chain combines TRBV20-1 with TRBJ1-2; D is unclear. From germline, CDR1 is DFQATT and CDR2 SNEGSKA (reference sequence). The CDR3 spans 9 residues. V was shortened by 5 bases and J by 7 bases, with 5 bases between the two germline ends. For the CDR3, the DNA is TGCAGTGCTGGGGTTGGCTACACCTTC. This translates into CSAGVGYTF.

The V call is TRBV29-1, the J call TRBJ2-7, with 9 bases aligning to TRBD2. The CDR3 runs 14 residues. The germline V gene has CDR1 SQVTM and CDR2 ANQGSEA. V gave up 0 bases and J gave up 0 bases; unmatched junction bases: 0. This CDR3 reads CSVEETSGSYEQYF. The CDR3 coding sequence is TGCAGCGTTGAAGAGACTAGCGGCTCCTACGAGCAGTACTTC.

The rearrangement links TRBV20-1 to TRBJ2-2; perhaps TRBD2 as D (6 bases). The germline V and J ends were trimmed by 6 bases and 16 bases, with 9 bases remaining between them. The CDR3 extends over 8 amino acids. Germline values: CDR1 DFQATT, CDR2 SNEGSKA (reference sequence). CDR3 nucleotides: TGCAGTGCAAACGGGAGGTTTTTT. Translation gives CSANGRFF.

This clonotype was counted at least ten times. The junction departs from germline at one end; a sequencing error may be responsible. The chain uses TRBV20-1 and TRBJ1-4; D may be TRBD1 (5 bases). The germline V gene encodes CDR1 DFQATT and CDR2 SNEGSKA (reference sequence). The CDR3 runs 14 residues. The CDR3 nucleotides are TGCAGTGCTGGAGATCAGGGTGGAAAGGAAAAACTGTTTTTT. Its translation is CSAGDQGGKEKLFF.

The chain's CDR3 is CASSQPTGNTIYF. CDR3 DNA: TGCGCCAGCAGCCAGCCAACGGGCAACACCATATATTTT. The chain joins TRBV4-1 to TRBJ1-3; the D is unclear. Germline CDR1 and CDR2: MGHRA and YSYEKL. CDR3 length equals 13 residues. Trimming cost V 3 bases and J 7 bases, with 10 bases left between them.

The sample holds a few counts of this clonotype. The chain joins TRBV14 to TRBJ2-5, with a weak D call TRBD1 (5 bases). The germline V gene encodes CDR1 SGHDN and CDR2 FVKESK. CDR3 length equals 15 residues. Trimming took off 0 bases at V and 1 base at J, with 9 bases between the two ends. The CDR3 DNA is TGTGCCAGCAGCCAAGATTTAACAGGCCAAGAGACCCAGTACTTC. This sequence encodes CASSQDLTGQETQYF.